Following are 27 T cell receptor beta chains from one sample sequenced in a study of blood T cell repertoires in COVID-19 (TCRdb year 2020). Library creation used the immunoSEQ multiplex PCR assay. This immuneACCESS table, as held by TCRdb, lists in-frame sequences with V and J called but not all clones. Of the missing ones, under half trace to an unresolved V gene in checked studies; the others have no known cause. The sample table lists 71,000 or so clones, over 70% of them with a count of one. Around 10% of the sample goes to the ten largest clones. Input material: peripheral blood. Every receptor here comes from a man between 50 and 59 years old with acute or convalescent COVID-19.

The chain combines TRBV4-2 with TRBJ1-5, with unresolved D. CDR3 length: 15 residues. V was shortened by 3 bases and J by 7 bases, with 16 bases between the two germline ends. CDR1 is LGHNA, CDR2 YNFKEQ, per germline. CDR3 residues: CASSHQRAADQPQHF. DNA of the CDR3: TGTGCCAGCAGCCATCAGCGGGCAGCAGACCAGCCCCAGCATTTT.

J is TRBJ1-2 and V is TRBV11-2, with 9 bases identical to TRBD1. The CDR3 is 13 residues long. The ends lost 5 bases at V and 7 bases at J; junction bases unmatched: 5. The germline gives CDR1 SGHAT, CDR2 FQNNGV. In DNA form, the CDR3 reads TGTGCCAGCAGCCCACGGACAGGGGTTGGCTACACCTTC. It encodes CASSPRTGVGYTF.

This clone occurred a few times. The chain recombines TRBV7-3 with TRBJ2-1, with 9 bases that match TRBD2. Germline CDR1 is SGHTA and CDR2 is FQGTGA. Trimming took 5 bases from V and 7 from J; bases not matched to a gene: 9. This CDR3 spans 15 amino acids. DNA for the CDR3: TGTGCCAGCAGCAAGACTAGCGGCTCTGAGAATGAGCAGTTCTTC. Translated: CASSKTSGSENEQFF. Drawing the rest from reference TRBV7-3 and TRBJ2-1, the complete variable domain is GAGVSQTPSNKVTEKGKYVELRCDPISGHTALYWYRQSLGQGPEFLIYFQGTGAADDSGLPNDRFFAVRPEGSVSTLKIQRTERGDSAVYLCASSKTSGSENEQFFGPGTRLTVL.

As DNA, the CDR3 is TGTGCCAGCAGCTCGCCCCGTTATTCGGGTGAGGACACTGAAGCTTTCTTT. Its protein product is CASSSPRYSGEDTEAFF. The rearrangement uses TRBV7-9 and TRBJ1-1; D not certain. Per the germline V gene, CDR1 is SEHNR and CDR2 is FQNEAQ (reference sequence). There are 17 residues in the CDR3. With 4 bases removed from V and 3 bases from J, the gap between germline ends came to 21 bases.

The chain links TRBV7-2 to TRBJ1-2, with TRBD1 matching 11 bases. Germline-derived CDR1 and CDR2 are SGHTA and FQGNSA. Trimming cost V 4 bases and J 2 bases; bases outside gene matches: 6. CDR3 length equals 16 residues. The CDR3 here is CASSSRTGGANYGYTF. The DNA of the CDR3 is TGTGCCAGCAGCTCACGGACAGGGGGCGCGAACTATGGCTACACCTTC.

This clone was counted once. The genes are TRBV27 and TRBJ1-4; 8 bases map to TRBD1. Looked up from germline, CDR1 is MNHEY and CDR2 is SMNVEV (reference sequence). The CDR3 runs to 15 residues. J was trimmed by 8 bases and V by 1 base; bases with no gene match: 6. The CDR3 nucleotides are TGTGCCAGCAGTTTATACGGACAGGGTGGGGAAAAACTGTTTTTT. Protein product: CASSLYGQGGEKLFF.

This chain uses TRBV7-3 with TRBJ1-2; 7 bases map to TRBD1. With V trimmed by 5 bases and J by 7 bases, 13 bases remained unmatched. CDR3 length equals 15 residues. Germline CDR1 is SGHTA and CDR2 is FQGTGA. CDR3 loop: CASSGVGRGSSGYTF. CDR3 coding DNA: TGTGCCAGCAGCGGGGTAGGCAGGGGGTCTTCTGGCTACACCTTC.

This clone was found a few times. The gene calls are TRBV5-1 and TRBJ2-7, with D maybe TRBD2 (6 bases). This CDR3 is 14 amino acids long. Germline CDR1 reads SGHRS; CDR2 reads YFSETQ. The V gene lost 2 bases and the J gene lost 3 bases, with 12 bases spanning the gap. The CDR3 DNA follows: TGCGCCAGCAGCTTTGCGCAGGGAGGCTACGAGCAGTACTTC. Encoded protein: CASSFAQGGYEQYF.

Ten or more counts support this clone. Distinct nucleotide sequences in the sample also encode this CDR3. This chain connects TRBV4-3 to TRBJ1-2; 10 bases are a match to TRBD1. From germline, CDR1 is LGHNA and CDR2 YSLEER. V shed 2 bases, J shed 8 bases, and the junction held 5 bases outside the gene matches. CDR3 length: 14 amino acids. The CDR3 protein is CASSQTGTGEGYTF. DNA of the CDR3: TGCGCCAGCAGCCAAACCGGGACAGGGGAAGGCTACACCTTC.

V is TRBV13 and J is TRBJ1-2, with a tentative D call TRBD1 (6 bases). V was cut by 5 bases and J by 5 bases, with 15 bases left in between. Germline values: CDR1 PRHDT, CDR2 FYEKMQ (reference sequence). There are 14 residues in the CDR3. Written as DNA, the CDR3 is TGTGCCAGCAGCCCCGAAAGGGGGATATATGGCTACACCTTC. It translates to CASSPERGIYGYTF. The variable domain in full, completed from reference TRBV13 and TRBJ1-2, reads AAGVIQSPRHLIKEKRETATLKCYPIPRHDTVYWYQQGPGQDPQFLISFYEKMQSDKGSIPDRFSAQQFSDYHSELNMSSLELGDSALYFCASSPERGIYGYTFGSGTRLTVV.

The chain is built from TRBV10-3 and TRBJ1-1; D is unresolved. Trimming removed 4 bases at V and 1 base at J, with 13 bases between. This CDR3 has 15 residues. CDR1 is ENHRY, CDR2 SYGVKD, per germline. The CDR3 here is CAISAQAPPNTEAFF. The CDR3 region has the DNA TGTGCCATCAGTGCCCAGGCGCCCCCGAACACTGAAGCTTTCTTT.

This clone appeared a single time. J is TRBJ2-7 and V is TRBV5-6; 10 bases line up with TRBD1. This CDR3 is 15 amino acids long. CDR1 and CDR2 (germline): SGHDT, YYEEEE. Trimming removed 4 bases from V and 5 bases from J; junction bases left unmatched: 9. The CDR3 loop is CASSEPGQGFHEQYF. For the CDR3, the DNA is TGTGCCAGCAGCGAGCCGGGACAGGGGTTCCACGAGCAGTACTTC. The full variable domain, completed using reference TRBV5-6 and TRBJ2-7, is DAGVTQSPTHLIKTRGQQVTLRCSPKSGHDTVSWYQQALGQGPQFIFQYYEEEERQRGNFPDRFSGHQFPNYSSELNVNALLLGDSALYLCASSEPGQGFHEQYFGPGTRLTVT.

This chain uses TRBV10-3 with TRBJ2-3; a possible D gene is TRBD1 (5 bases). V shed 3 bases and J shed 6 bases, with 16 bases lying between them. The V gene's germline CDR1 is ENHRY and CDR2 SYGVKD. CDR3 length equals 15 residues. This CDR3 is CAISEVTEETDTQYF. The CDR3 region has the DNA TGTGCCATCAGTGAAGTGACAGAAGAGACTGATACGCAGTATTTT.

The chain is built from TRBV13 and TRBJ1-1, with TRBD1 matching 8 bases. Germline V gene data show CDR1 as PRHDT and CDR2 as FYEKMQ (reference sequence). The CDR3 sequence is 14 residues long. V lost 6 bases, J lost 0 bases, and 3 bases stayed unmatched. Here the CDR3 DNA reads TGTGCCAGCAGGGGGGACAGGTTGAACACTGAAGCTTTCTTT. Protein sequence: CASRGDRLNTEAFF.

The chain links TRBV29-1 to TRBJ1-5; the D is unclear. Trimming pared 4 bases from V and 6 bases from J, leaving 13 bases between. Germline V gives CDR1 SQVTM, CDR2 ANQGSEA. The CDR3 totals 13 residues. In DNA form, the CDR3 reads TGCAGCGTTGGCATTCAAGAGGGTCAGCCCCAGCATTTT. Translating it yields CSVGIQEGQPQHF. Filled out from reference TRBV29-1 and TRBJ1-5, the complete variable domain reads SAVISQKPSRDICQRGTSLTIQCQVDSQVTMMFWYRQQPGQSLTLIATANQGSEATYESGFVIDKFPISRPNLTFSTLTVSNMSPEDSSIYLCSVGIQEGQPQHFGDGTRLSIL.

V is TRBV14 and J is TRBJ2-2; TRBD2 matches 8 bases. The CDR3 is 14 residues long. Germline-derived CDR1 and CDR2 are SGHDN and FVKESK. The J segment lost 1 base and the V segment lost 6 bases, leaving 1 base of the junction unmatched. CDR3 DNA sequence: TGTGCCAGCAGACTAGCGGTGAACACCGGGGAGCTGTTTTTT. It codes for CASRLAVNTGELFF. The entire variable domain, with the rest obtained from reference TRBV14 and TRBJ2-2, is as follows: EAGVTQFPSHSVIEKGQTVTLRCDPISGHDNLYWYRRVMGKEIKFLLHFVKESKQDESGMPNNRFLAERTGGTYSTLKVQPAELEDSGVYFCASRLAVNTGELFFGEGSRLTVL.

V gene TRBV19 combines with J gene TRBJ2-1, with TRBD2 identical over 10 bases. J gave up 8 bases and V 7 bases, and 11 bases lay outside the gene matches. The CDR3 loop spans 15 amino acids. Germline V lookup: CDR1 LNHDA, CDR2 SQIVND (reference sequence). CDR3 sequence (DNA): TGTGCCAGTACCTATAGCGGGAGGAATAGCGATGAGCAGTTCTTC. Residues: CASTYSGRNSDEQFF.

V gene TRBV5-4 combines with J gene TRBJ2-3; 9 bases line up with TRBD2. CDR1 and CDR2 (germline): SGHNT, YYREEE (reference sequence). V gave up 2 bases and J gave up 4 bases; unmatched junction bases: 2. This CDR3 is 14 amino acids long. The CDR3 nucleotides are TGTGCCAGCAGCTTTAGACTAGCGGCAGATACGCAGTATTTT. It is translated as CASSFRLAADTQYF.

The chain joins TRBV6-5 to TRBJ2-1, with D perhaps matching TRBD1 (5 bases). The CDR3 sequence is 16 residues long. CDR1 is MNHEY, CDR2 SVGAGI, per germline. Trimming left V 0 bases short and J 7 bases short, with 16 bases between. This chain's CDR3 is CASSYSTSGIGNEQFF. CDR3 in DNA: TGTGCCAGCAGTTACTCGACTTCAGGGATCGGGAATGAGCAGTTCTTC.

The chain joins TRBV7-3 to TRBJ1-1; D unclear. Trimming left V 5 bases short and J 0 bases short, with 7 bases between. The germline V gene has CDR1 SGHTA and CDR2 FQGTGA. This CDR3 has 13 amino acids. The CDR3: CASSSGLNTEAFF. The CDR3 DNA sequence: TGTGCCAGCAGCAGCGGGCTGAACACTGAAGCTTTCTTT.

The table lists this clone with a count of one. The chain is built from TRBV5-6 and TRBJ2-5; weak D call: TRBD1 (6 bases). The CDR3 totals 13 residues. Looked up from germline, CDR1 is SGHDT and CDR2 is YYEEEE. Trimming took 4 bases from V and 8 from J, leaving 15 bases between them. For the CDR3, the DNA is TGTGCCAGCAGCGCCGGGACACCTACTACCCAGTACTTC. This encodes CASSAGTPTTQYF.

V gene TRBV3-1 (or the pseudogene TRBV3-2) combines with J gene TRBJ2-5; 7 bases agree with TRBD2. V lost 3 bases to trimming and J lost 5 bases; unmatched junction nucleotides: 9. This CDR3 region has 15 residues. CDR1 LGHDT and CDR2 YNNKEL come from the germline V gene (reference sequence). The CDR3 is CASSQAGTIRETQYF. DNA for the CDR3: TGTGCCAGCAGCCAGGCCGGGACTATTAGGGAGACCCAGTACTTC.

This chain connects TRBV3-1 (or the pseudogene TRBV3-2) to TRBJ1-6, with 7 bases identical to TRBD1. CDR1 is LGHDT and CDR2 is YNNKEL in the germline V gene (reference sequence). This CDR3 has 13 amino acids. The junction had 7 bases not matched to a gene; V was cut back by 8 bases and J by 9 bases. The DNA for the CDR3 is TGTGCCAGCCGGACAGAGGGGGCTTCACCCCTCCACTTT. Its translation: CASRTEGASPLHF.

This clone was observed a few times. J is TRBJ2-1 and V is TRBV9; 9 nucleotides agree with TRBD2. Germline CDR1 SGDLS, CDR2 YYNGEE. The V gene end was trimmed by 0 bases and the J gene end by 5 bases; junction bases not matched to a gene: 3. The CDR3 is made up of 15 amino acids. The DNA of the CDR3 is TGTGCCAGCAGCGTAGTAGGACTAGCGAACAATGAGCAGTTCTTC. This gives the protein CASSVVGLANNEQFF.

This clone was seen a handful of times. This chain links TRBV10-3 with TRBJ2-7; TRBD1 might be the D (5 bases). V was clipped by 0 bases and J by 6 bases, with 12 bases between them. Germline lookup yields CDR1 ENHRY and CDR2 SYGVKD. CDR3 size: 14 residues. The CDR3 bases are TGTGCCATCAGTGAGTCGGAGATGGGGCTCGAGCAGTACTTC. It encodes CAISESEMGLEQYF.

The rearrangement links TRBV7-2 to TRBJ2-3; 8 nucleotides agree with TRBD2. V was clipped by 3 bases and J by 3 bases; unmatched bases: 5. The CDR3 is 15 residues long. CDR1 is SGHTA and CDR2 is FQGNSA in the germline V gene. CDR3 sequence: CASSFRGGWTDTQYF. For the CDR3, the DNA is TGTGCCAGCAGCTTCCGGGGGGGCTGGACAGATACGCAGTATTTT.

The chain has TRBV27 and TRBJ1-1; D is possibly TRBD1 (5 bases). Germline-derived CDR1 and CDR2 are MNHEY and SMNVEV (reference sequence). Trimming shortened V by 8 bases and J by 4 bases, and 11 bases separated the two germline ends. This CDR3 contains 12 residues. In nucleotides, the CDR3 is TGTGCCAGCGGTCAGGGAGGCACTGAAGCTTTCTTT. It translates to CASGQGGTEAFF.